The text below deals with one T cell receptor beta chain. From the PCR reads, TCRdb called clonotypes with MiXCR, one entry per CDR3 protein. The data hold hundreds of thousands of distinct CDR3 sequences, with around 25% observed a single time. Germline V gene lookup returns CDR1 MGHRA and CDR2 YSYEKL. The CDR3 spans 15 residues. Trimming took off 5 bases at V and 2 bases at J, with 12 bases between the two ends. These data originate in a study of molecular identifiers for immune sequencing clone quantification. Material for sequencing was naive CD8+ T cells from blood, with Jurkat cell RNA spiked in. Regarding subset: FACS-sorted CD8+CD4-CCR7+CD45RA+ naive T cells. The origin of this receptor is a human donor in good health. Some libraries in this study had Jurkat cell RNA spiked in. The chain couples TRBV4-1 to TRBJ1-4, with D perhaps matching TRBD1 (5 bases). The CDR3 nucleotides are TGCGCCAGCAGCTTCCGACAGACTACTAATGAAAAACTGTTTTTT. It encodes CASSFRQTTNEKLFF.